These 24 T cell receptor beta chains were all obtained from the same sample, sequenced in a study of blood T cell repertoires in COVID-19. Sequencing used immunoSEQ multiplex PCR; TCRdb keeps in-frame clones, though not all of them. The repertoire consists of 150,000 to 200,000 clones, with approximately 80% occurring once and the leading ten covering 11%. The specimen sequenced was PBMCs or T cells enriched from blood (not recorded which). All receptors come from a man in his forties or fifties who had recovered from COVID-19.

V usage is TRBV11-3 and J usage is TRBJ1-1, with D perhaps TRBD1 (6 bases). Per germline, CDR1 SGHNT and CDR2 YENEEA. V was shortened by 6 bases and J by 4 bases, with 15 bases between the two germline ends. The CDR3 has 14 amino acids. The CDR3 loop is CASRADRWSTEAFF. The CDR3 DNA follows: TGTGCCAGCAGAGCAGACAGGTGGAGCACTGAAGCTTTCTTT.

The chain combines TRBV24-1 with TRBJ2-7, with D tentatively TRBD2 (6 bases). The CDR3 extends over 15 amino acids. V lost 5 bases, J lost 1 base, and 14 bases lay in between. Germline loops: CDR1 KGHDR, CDR2 SFDVKD. The CDR3 DNA is TGTGCCACCAGTGCCGCGGGACTGAAGTCCTACGAGCAGTACTTC. It codes for CATSAAGLKSYEQYF.

The rearrangement joins TRBV30 to TRBJ1-1; D gene unclear. The CDR3 length is 15 residues. V was pared by 0 bases and J by 0 bases, with 11 bases between. CDR1 and CDR2 from the germline V gene are GTSNPN and SVGIG (reference sequence). The CDR3 DNA follows: TGTGCCTGGAGTGTACCTTCCGGGGTGAACACTGAAGCTTTCTTT. As protein: CAWSVPSGVNTEAFF. Together with reference TRBV30 and TRBJ1-1, the CDR3 gives the full variable domain: SQTIHQWPATLVQPVGSPLSLECTVEGTSNPNLYWYRQAAGRGLQLLFYSVGIGQISSEVPQNLSASRPQDRQFILSSKKLLLSDSGFYLCAWSVPSGVNTEAFFGQGTRLTVV.

The V and J genes are TRBV6-2 or TRBV6-3 and TRBJ2-7; 7 bases line up with TRBD2. The CDR3 contains 15 residues. CDR1 is MNHEY and CDR2 is SVGEGT in the germline V gene. Trimming at V came to 2 bases and at J to 4 bases, leaving 8 bases not matched to a gene. The CDR3 protein is CASSYGSSGRYEQYF. Here the CDR3 DNA reads TGTGCCAGCAGTTACGGGTCTAGCGGACGTTACGAGCAGTACTTC.

The rearrangement joins TRBV28 to TRBJ2-3; D uncertain. Germline V gene sequence: CDR1 MDHEN, CDR2 SYDVKM. This CDR3 is built from 14 residues. The V gene lost 5 bases and the J gene lost 4 bases, with 13 bases spanning the gap. The CDR3 loop reads CASSQEDGPDTQYF. For the CDR3, the DNA is TGTGCCAGCAGTCAAGAGGATGGCCCAGATACGCAGTATTTT. The full variable domain, its missing parts supplied by reference TRBV28 and TRBJ2-3, is DVKVTQSSRYLVKRTGEKVFLECVQDMDHENMFWYRQDPGLGLRLIYFSYDVKMKEKGDIPEGYSVSREKKERFSLILESASTNQTSMYLCASSQEDGPDTQYFGPGTRLTVL.

The J gene is TRBJ1-1, the V gene TRBV25-1; D remains ambiguous. Germline V lookup: CDR1 MGHDK, CDR2 SYGVNS. The CDR3 is 15 amino acids. With 2 bases removed from V and 4 bases from J, the gap between germline ends came to 14 bases. In nucleotides, the CDR3 is TGTGCCAGCAGTGAACTCACGGGGAGAGTCACTGAAGCTTTCTTT. Protein sequence: CASSELTGRVTEAFF. Based on the CDR3 plus reference TRBV25-1 and TRBJ1-1, the full variable domain is EADIYQTPRYLVIGTGKKITLECSQTMGHDKMYWYQQDPGMELHLIHYSYGVNSTEKGDLSSESTVSRIRTEHFPLTLESARPSHTSQYLCASSELTGRVTEAFFGQGTRLTVV.

This clone came up a few times. The chain joins TRBV7-8 to TRBJ2-2; 8 bases match TRBD1. CDR3 length: 17 amino acids. With 5 bases clipped from V and 1 base from J, the junction kept 9 bases outside the gene matches. The germline CDR1 and CDR2 sequences are SGHVS and FQNEAQ. DNA for the CDR3: TGTGCCAGCAGCCTCTGGGGGACAGGACAGAACACCGGGGAGCTGTTTTTT. This gives the protein CASSLWGTGQNTGELFF.

This chain joins TRBV7-9 and TRBJ1-5; possibly TRBD1 for D (6 bases). The CDR3 loop spans 15 amino acids. The germline V and J ends were trimmed by 8 bases and 2 bases, with 16 bases remaining between them. Germline CDR1 is SEHNR and CDR2 is FQNEAQ (reference sequence). The CDR3 is CASCAGANGNQPQHF. DNA for the CDR3: TGTGCCAGCTGCGCGGGGGCGAACGGCAATCAGCCCCAGCATTTT.

CDR3 DNA: TGTGCCAGCCAAAAAGACGGTCAGGGCACCGGGGAGCTGTTTTTT. Protein: CASQKDGQGTGELFF. The J gene is TRBJ2-2, the V gene TRBV18, with D perhaps matching TRBD1 (5 bases). V was pared by 8 bases and J by 4 bases, with 17 bases between. From germline, CDR1 is KGHSH and CDR2 LQKENI. CDR3 length: 15 amino acids.

The chain uses TRBV10-3 and TRBJ2-4, with TRBD1 identical over 9 bases. Germline lookup yields CDR1 ENHRY and CDR2 SYGVKD. V lost 3 bases, J lost 8 bases, and 8 bases stayed unmatched. The CDR3 contains 15 residues. The CDR3 DNA sequence: TGTGCCATCAGTGAAAACACAGGGGGCGCGTACATTCAGTACTTC. Encoded protein: CAISENTGGAYIQYF.

This clone was seen a single time. The rearrangement joins TRBV3-1 (or the pseudogene TRBV3-2) to TRBJ2-3; 11 nucleotides align to TRBD2. CDR1 and CDR2 (germline): LGHDT, YNNKEL (reference sequence). The CDR3 covers 16 residues. The V gene end was trimmed by 0 bases and the J gene end by 5 bases; junction bases not matched to a gene: 4. The CDR3 nucleotides read TGTGCCAGCAGCCAAGAATGGGGACTAGCGGTAGATACGCAGTATTTT. It encodes CASSQEWGLAVDTQYF.

The chain recombines TRBV6-5 with TRBJ1-2, with 9 bases fitting TRBD1. The CDR3 consists of 16 residues. V lost 3 bases to trimming and J lost 6 bases; unmatched junction nucleotides: 11. Germline V gene data show CDR1 as MNHEY and CDR2 as SVGAGI. The DNA of the CDR3 is TGTGCCAGCAGTTATATACAGGCGGGGACAGGGCATGGCTACACCTTC. Protein product: CASSYIQAGTGHGYTF.

V usage is TRBV19 and J usage is TRBJ1-5; maybe TRBD1 (6 bases). Trimming took off 3 bases at V and 11 bases at J, with 14 bases between the two ends. The CDR3 totals 13 residues. Germline V gene data show CDR1 as LNHDA and CDR2 as SQIVND (reference sequence). This CDR3 is CASSMVGTPAQHF. The DNA for the CDR3 is TGTGCCAGTAGTATGGTTGGGACACCCGCCCAGCATTTT.

This sequence joins TRBV7-3 and TRBJ2-6, with 7 nucleotides matching TRBD1. With 0 bases clipped from V and 3 bases from J, the junction kept 2 bases outside the gene matches. This CDR3 has 16 amino acids. Germline values: CDR1 SGHTA, CDR2 FQGTGA. This CDR3 is CASSLTSGGGANVLTF. CDR3 DNA sequence: TGTGCCAGCAGCTTAACTTCAGGGGGTGGGGCCAACGTCCTGACTTTC.

The chain carries TRBV24-1 and TRBJ2-5; TRBD1 aligns across 9 bases. CDR1 KGHDR and CDR2 SFDVKD come from the germline V gene. V dropped 7 bases and J dropped 10; count of bases not matched to a gene: 12. The CDR3 extends over 14 amino acids. The CDR3 DNA reads TGTGCCACCAGCCCCGGACAGGGGAATTGGGGCCAGTACTTC. Its translation is CATSPGQGNWGQYF.

This clone was observed once. This chain joins TRBV19 and TRBJ1-1; D not certain. V gave up 9 bases and J gave up 0 bases, with 14 bases separating them. Per germline, CDR1 LNHDA and CDR2 SQIVND (reference sequence). The CDR3 consists of 14 residues. CDR3 DNA: TGTGCCAGATGGGCCCTCTACGTGAACACTGAAGCTTTCTTT. This translates into CARWALYVNTEAFF.

This rearrangement joins TRBV25-1 to TRBJ2-5; the D gene is possibly TRBD2 (6 bases). The CDR3 totals 15 residues. Trimming stripped 1 base from V and 5 bases from J, with 14 bases between. Per germline, CDR1 MGHDK and CDR2 SYGVNS. The CDR3 DNA reads TGTGCCAGCAGTGAATCATATAGCGGAGGGGAGACCCAGTACTTC. Translation gives CASSESYSGGETQYF. The full variable domain, its missing parts supplied by reference TRBV25-1 and TRBJ2-5, is EADIYQTPRYLVIGTGKKITLECSQTMGHDKMYWYQQDPGMELHLIHYSYGVNSTEKGDLSSESTVSRIRTEHFPLTLESARPSHTSQYLCASSESYSGGETQYFGPGTRLLVL.

The rearrangement joins TRBV2 to TRBJ1-2, with 9 bases identical to TRBD1. Trimming took 5 bases from V and 6 from J; bases not matched to a gene: 4. The CDR3 totals 13 residues. Germline CDR1 and CDR2: SNHLY and FYNNEI. The CDR3 sequence: CASSYRGLNGYTF. For the CDR3, the DNA is TGTGCCAGCAGTTACAGGGGGCTAAATGGCTACACCTTC.

The rearrangement uses TRBV14 and TRBJ2-7, with D tentatively TRBD2 (6 bases). V lost 2 bases, J lost 5 bases, and 16 bases lay in between. Germline values: CDR1 SGHDN, CDR2 FVKESK. The CDR3 runs 15 residues. The CDR3 DNA reads TGTGCCAGCAGCCAACAAGGAGGGGAGACCGACGAGCAGTACTTC. Protein sequence: CASSQQGGETDEQYF.

The chain uses TRBV16 and TRBJ2-7, with 7 bases matching TRBD1. V dropped 4 bases and J dropped 3; count of bases not matched to a gene: 9. This CDR3 has 15 amino acids. CDR1 and CDR2 from the germline V gene are KGHSY and FQNENV. The CDR3 DNA reads as TGTGCCAGCAGCCCCTCCGGGCAGGGGGACTACGAGCAGTACTTC. This codes for CASSPSGQGDYEQYF.

This sequence joins TRBV6-2 or TRBV6-3 and TRBJ2-5; no reliable D call. Germline CDR1 MNHEY, CDR2 SVGEGT. V was trimmed by 4 bases and J by 2 bases, leaving 20 bases between them. There are 17 residues in the CDR3. The CDR3 DNA follows: TGTGCCAGCAGTTCCCTTACAACCGAACCAAGACAAGAGACCCAGTACTTC. As protein: CASSSLTTEPRQETQYF.

This clone was recorded once. The rearrangement links TRBV3-1 (or the pseudogene TRBV3-2) to TRBJ1-3; TRBD1 agrees at 7 bases. The germline V gene encodes CDR1 LGHDT and CDR2 YNNKEL (reference sequence). V shed 6 bases and J 7 bases; nucleotides not matched to a gene: 9. The CDR3 contains 14 residues. DNA for the CDR3: TGTGCCAGCAGACTAGACAGGGCGTCGAACACCATATATTTT. This codes for CASRLDRASNTIYF.

The gene calls are TRBV14 and TRBJ1-3; no firm D call. Deletions cut 4 bases from V and 2 bases from J, with 12 bases between. The CDR3 covers 15 residues. Germline assignment: CDR1 SGHDN and CDR2 FVKESK. The CDR3 region is CASSPLGGAGNTIYF. The CDR3 DNA follows: TGTGCCAGCAGCCCCCTGGGCGGGGCTGGAAACACCATATATTTT.

This clone has a single count. The chain has TRBV28 and TRBJ1-1, with a tentative D call TRBD1 (5 bases). The CDR3 contains 14 residues. With 10 bases removed from V and 0 bases from J, the gap between germline ends came to 15 bases. CDR1 and CDR2 (germline): MDHEN, SYDVKM. The CDR3 DNA reads as TGTGCCACGCTCTCGGGGGGATTGAACACTGAAGCTTTCTTT. Translated, it gives CATLSGGLNTEAFF.